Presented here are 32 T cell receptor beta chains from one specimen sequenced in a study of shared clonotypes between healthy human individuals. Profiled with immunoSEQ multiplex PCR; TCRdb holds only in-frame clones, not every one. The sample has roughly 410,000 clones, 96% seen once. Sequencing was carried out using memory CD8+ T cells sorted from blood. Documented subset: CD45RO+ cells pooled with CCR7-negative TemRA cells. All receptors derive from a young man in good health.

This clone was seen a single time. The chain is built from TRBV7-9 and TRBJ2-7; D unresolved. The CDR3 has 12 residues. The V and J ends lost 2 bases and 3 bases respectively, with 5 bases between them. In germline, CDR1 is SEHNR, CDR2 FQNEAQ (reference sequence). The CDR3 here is CASSLWHYEQYF. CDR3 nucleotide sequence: TGTGCCAGCAGCTTATGGCACTACGAGCAGTACTTC.

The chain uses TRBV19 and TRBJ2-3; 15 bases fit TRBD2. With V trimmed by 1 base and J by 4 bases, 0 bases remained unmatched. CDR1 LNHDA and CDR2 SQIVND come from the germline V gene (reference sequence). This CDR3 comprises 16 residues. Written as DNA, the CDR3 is TGTGCCAGTAGTATAGGGACTAGCGGGAGGGCAGATACGCAGTATTTT. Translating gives CASSIGTSGRADTQYF. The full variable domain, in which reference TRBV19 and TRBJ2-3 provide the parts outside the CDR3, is DGGITQSPKYLFRKEGQNVTLSCEQNLNHDAMYWYRQDPGQGLRLIYYSQIVNDFQKGDIAEGYSVSREKKESFPLTVTSAQKNPTAFYLCASSIGTSGRADTQYFGPGTRLTVL.

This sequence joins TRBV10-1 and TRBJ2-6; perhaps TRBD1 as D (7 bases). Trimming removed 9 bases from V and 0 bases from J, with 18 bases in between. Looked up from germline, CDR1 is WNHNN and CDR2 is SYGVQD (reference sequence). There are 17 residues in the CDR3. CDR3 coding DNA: TGCGCCAGACCAAGGCGGGACAGCCTCTCTGGGGCCAACGTCCTGACTTTC. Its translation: CARPRRDSLSGANVLTF.

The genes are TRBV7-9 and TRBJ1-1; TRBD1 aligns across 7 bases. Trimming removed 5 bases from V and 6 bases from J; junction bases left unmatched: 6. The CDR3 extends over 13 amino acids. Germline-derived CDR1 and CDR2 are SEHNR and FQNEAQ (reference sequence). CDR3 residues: CASSTGVLAEAFF. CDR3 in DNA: TGTGCCAGCAGCACAGGGGTTTTGGCTGAAGCTTTCTTT.

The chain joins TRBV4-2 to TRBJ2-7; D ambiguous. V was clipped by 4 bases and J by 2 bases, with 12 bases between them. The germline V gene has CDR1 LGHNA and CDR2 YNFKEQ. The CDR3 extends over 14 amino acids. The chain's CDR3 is CASSPLTPPYEQYF. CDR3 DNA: TGTGCCAGCAGCCCACTCACCCCACCCTACGAGCAGTACTTC.

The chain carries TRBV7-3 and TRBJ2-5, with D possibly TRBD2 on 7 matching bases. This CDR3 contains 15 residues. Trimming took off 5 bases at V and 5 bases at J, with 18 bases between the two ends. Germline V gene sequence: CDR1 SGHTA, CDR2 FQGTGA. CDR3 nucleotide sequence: TGTGCCAGCAGCGCCTCGGGGGGCAGAATGGAGACCCAGTACTTC. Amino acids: CASSASGGRMETQYF.

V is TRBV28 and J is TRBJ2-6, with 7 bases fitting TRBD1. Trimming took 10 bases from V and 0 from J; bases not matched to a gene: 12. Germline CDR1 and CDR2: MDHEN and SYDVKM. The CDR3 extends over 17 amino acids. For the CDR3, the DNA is TGTGCCACCGCCTTAGGGGGCGGACGCTCTGGGGCCAACGTCCTGACTTTC. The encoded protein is CATALGGGRSGANVLTF.

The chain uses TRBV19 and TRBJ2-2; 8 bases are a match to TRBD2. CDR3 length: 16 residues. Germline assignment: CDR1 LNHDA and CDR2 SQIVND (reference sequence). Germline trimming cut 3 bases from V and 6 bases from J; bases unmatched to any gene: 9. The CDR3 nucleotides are TGTGCCAGTAGTATCCAGGGACTAGGGTTTGCCGGGGAGCTGTTTTTT. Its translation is CASSIQGLGFAGELFF.

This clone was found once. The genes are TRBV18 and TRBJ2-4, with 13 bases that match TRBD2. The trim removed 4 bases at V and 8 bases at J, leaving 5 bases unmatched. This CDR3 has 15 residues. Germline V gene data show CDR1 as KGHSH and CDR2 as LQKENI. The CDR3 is CASSQGLAGVDIQYF. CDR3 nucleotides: TGTGCCAGCTCACAAGGACTAGCGGGAGTGGACATTCAGTACTTC.

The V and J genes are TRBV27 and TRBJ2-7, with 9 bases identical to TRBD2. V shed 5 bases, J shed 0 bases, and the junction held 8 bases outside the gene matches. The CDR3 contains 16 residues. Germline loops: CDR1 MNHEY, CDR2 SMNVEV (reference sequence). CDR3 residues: CASSPRLAVASYEQYF. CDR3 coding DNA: TGTGCCAGCAGTCCACGACTAGCGGTCGCCTCCTACGAGCAGTACTTC.

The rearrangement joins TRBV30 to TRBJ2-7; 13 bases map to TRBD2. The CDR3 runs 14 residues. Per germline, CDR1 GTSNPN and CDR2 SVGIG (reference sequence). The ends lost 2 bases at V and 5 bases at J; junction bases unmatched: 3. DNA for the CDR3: TGTGCCTGGAGTAGGACTAGCGGGAGCCACGAGCAGTACTTC. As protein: CAWSRTSGSHEQYF.

The CDR3, as DNA: TGTGCCAGCAGTGGTTGGGACAGGGTGGGTAACTATGGCTACACCTTC. Translated: CASSGWDRVGNYGYTF. This chain connects TRBV6-1 to TRBJ1-2; 9 positions match TRBD1. Trimming removed 4 bases from V and 1 base from J; junction bases left unmatched: 7. The germline gives CDR1 MNHNS, CDR2 SASEGT. The CDR3 has 16 amino acids.

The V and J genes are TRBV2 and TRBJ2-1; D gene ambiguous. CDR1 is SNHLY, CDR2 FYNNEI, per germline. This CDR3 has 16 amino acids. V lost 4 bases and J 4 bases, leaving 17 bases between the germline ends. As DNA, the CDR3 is TGTGCCAGCAGTGTACCCCGGTCAGTTTATTACAATGAGCAGTTCTTC. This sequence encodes CASSVPRSVYYNEQFF.

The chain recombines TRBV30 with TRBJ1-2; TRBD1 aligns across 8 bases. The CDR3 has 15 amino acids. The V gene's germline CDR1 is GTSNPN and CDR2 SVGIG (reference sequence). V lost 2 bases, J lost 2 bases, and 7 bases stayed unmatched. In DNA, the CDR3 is TGTGCCTGGAGTCCCAGACAGGGGCCGAACTATGGCTACACCTTC. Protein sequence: CAWSPRQGPNYGYTF.

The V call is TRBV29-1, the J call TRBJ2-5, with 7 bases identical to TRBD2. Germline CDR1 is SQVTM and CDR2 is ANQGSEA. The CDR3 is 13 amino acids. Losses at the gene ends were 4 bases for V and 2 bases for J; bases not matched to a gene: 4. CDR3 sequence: CSVGEGGQETQYF. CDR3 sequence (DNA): TGCAGCGTTGGGGAGGGAGGGCAAGAGACCCAGTACTTC.

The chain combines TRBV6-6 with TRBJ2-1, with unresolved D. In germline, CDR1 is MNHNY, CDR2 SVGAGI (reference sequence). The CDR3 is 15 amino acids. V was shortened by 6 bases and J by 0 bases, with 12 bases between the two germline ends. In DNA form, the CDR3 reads TGTGCCAGCAGCCTTGGCAGTCCCTCCTACAATGAGCAGTTCTTC. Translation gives CASSLGSPSYNEQFF.

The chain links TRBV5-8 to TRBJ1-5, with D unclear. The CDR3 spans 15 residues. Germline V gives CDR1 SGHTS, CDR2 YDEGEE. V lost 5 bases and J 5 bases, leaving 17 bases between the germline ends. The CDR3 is CASSPFGRPDQPQHF. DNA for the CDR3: TGTGCCAGCAGTCCTTTCGGCAGGCCTGATCAGCCCCAGCATTTT. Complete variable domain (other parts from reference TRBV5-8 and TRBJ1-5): EAGVTQSPTHLIKTRGQQATLRCSPISGHTSVYWYQQALGLGLQFLLWYDEGEERNRGNFPPRFSGRQFPNYSSELNVNALELEDSALYLCASSPFGRPDQPQHFGDGTRLSIL.

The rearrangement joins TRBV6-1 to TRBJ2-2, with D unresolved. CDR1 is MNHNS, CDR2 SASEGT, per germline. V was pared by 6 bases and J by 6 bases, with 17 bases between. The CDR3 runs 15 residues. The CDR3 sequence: CASRQSGSAPGELFF. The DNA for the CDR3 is TGTGCCAGCAGACAATCTGGATCGGCCCCCGGGGAGCTGTTTTTT.

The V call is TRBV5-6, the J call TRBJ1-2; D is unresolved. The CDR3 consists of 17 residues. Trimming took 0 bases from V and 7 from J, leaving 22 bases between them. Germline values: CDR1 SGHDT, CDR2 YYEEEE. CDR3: CASSLARRKAVSFGYTF. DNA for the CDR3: TGTGCCAGCAGCTTGGCCAGGCGGAAAGCTGTCTCTTTTGGCTACACCTTC. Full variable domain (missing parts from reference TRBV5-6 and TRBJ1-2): DAGVTQSPTHLIKTRGQQVTLRCSPKSGHDTVSWYQQALGQGPQFIFQYYEEEERQRGNFPDRFSGHQFPNYSSELNVNALLLGDSALYLCASSLARRKAVSFGYTFGSGTRLTVV.

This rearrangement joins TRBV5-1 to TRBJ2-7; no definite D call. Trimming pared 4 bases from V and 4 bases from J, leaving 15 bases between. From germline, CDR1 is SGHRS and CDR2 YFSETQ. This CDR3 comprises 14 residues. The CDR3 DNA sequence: TGCGCCAGCAGCCCCCTCGGACCACAATACGAGCAGTACTTC. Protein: CASSPLGPQYEQYF.

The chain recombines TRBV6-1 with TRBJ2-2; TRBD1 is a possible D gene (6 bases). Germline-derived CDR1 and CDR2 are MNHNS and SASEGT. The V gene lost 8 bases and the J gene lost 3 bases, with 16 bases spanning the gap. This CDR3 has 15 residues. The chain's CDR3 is CASFTGTRYTGELFF. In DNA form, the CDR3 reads TGTGCCAGCTTTACCGGGACACGATACACCGGGGAGCTGTTTTTT.

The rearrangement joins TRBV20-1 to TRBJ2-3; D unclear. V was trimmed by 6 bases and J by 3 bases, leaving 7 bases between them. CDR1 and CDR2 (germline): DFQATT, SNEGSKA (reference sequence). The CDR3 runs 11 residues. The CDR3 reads CSAGLTDTQYF. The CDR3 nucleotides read TGCAGTGCCGGCCTAACAGATACGCAGTATTTT.

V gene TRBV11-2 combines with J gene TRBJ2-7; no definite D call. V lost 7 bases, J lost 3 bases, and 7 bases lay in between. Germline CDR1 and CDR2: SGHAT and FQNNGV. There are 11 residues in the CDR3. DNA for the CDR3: TGTGCCAGCAAACAGAACTACGAGCAGTACTTC. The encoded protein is CASKQNYEQYF.

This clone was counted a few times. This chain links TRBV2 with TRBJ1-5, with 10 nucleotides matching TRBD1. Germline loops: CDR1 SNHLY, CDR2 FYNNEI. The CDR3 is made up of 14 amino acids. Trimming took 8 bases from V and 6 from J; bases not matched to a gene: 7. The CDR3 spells CASSLTGGGQPQHF. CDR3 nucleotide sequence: TGTGCCAGCTCCTTGACAGGGGGCGGTCAGCCCCAGCATTTT.

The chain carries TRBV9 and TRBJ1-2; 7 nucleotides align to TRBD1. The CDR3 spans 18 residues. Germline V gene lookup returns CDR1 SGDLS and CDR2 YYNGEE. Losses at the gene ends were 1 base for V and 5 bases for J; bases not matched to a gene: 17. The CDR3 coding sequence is TGTGCCAGCAGCGTAAACCTGGAGGGACAGCCGCTTCGATATGGCTACACCTTC. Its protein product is CASSVNLEGQPLRYGYTF.

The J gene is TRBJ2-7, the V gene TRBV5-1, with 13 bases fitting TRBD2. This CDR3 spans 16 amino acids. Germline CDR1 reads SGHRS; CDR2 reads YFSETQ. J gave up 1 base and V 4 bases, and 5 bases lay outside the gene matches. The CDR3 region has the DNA TGCGCCAGCAGCCTACCGGGACTAGCGGGATCCTACGAGCAGTACTTC. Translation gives CASSLPGLAGSYEQYF.

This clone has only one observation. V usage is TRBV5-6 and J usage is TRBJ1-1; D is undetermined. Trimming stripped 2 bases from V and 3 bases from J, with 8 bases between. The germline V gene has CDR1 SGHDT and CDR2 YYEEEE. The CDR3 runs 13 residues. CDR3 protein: CASSFRSDTEAFF. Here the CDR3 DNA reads TGTGCCAGCAGCTTTCGGTCGGACACTGAAGCTTTCTTT.

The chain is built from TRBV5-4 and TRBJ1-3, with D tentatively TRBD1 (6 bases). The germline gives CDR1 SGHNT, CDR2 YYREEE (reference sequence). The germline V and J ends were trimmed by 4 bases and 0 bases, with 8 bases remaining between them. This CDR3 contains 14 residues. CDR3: CASSLQGSGNTIYF. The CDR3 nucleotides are TGTGCCAGCAGCCTACAGGGCTCTGGAAACACCATATATTTT.

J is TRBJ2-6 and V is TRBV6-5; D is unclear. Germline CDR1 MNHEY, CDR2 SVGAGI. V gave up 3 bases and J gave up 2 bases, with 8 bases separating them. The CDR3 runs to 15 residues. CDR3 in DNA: TGTGCCAGCAGTTATGGGTATCCTGGGGCCAACGTCCTGACTTTC. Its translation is CASSYGYPGANVLTF.

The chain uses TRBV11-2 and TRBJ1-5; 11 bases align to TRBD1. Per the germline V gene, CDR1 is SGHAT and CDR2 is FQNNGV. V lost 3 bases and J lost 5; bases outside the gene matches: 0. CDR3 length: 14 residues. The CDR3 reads CASSLDRGHQPQHF. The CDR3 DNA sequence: TGTGCCAGCAGCTTGGACAGGGGGCATCAGCCCCAGCATTTT.

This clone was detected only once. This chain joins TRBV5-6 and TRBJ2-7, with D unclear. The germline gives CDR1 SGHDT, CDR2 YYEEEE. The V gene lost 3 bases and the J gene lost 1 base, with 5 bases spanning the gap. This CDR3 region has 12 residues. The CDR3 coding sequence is TGTGCCAGCAGCTATGGTTCCTACGAGCAGTACTTC. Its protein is CASSYGSYEQYF.

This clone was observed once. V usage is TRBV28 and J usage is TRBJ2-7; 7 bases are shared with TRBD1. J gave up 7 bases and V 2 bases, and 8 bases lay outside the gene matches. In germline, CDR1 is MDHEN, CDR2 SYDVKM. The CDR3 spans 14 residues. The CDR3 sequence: CASSLTRQGKEQYF. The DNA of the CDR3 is TGTGCCAGCAGTTTAACCCGACAGGGTAAAGAGCAGTACTTC.